This T cell receptor (beta chain) was sequenced during a study of CD8+ T cells in alopecia areata. This clone was seen a handful of times. The germline V gene has CDR1 SQVTM and CDR2 ANQGSEA. The V gene lost 5 bases and the J gene lost 2 bases, with 13 bases spanning the gap. The CDR3 has 13 amino acids. The authors extracted RNA and reverse transcribed it into cDNA as the sequencing template. This table comes from immunoSEQ multiplex PCR, and its TCRdb copy is limited to in-frame clones, with some not included. Of some 200,000 clones in the sample, 56% were seen once. The chain combines TRBV29-1 with TRBJ2-7; D possibly corresponds to TRBD2 (6 bases). The specimen sequenced was CD8+ T cells sorted from blood. The source is a human donor in good health. As DNA, the CDR3 is TGCAGCGTTCTTAGCGGATTCACCTACGAGCAGTACTTC. Its translation: CSVLSGFTYEQYF.